This passage covers 5 T cell receptor beta chains from one sample sequenced in a study of cytotoxic CD8 clonotypes in ibrutinib-treated CLL (dated by TCRdb to the early 2020s). The library was built by means of the immunoSEQ multiplex PCR assay. TCRdb limited this immuneACCESS table to in-frame rearrangements with V and J called. A share of clones is missing; checked studies link under half to unresolved V genes, and the rest is unexplained. The sample profile shows fewer than 80,000 clones; around three fifths of them were found once. The ten top clones hold 14% to 15% of the sample. The meaning of the sample's time point label: approximately twelve months on ibrutinib. The source material was PBMCs, sampled after 12 months of ibrutinib treatment. Every receptor here comes from a human donor with chronic lymphocytic leukemia.

This clone was found many times. The rearrangement joins TRBV5-4 to TRBJ2-7; D is possibly TRBD1 (6 bases). Germline V lookup: CDR1 SGHNT, CDR2 YYREEE (reference sequence). The CDR3 contains 15 residues. Trimming removed 4 bases from V and 4 bases from J, with 18 bases in between. CDR3 sequence: CASSLPGQAGYEQYF. The CDR3, as DNA: TGTGCCAGCAGCCTGCCGGGACAAGCCGGGTACGAGCAGTACTTC.

This clone was counted once. V gene TRBV28 combines with J gene TRBJ2-7; 7 positions agree with TRBD1. CDR1 and CDR2 (germline): MDHEN, SYDVKM. The CDR3 sequence is 14 residues long. J gave up 3 bases and V 6 bases, and 8 bases lay outside the gene matches. CDR3 sequence reads: CASSTGDTGYEQYV. The CDR3 DNA follows: TGTGCCAGCAGCACAGGGGACACTGGCTACGAGCAGTACGTC.

The chain joins TRBV5-1 to TRBJ2-3; D is uncertain. Germline CDR1 reads SGHRS; CDR2 reads YFSETQ. Trimming took 4 bases from V and 4 from J, leaving 10 bases between them. The CDR3 spans 13 residues. CDR3 protein: CASSPSMADTQYF. CDR3 coding DNA: TGCGCCAGCAGCCCATCGATGGCAGATACGCAGTATTTT.

The chain couples TRBV5-1 to TRBJ2-5, with D unclear. The CDR3 is 16 amino acids. CDR1 is SGHRS, CDR2 YFSETQ, per germline. Trimming shortened V by 1 base and J by 0 bases, and 13 bases separated the two germline ends. CDR3 region: CASSLSGTTHQETQYF. CDR3 nucleotide sequence: TGCGCCAGCAGCTTGTCGGGTACAACCCACCAAGAGACCCAGTACTTC.

This clone was picked up many times. This chain connects TRBV18 to TRBJ1-5; D is perhaps TRBD1 (5 bases). V dropped 6 bases and J dropped 3 bases, with 24 bases sitting between them. Germline loops: CDR1 KGHSH, CDR2 LQKENI. The CDR3 sequence is 18 residues long. CDR3 sequence: CASSQKSGQGGLNQPQHF. The CDR3 DNA follows: TGTGCCAGCTCCCAGAAATCTGGGCAGGGAGGTCTCAATCAGCCCCAGCATTTT.